This T cell receptor (beta chain) was sequenced for a study of control samples from healthy donors and cancer patients. V lost 10 bases, J lost 4 bases, and 23 bases lay in between. CDR3 length equals 16 residues. Germline V gives CDR1 ENHRY, CDR2 SYGVKD. TCRdb keeps only in-frame clones here, not all; method: immunoSEQ multiplex PCR. The data contain around 100,000 clones, over 85% of them singletons. The origin of this receptor is a human donor in good health. The donor label of this sample is uncertain. This chain joins TRBV10-3 and TRBJ1-5; the D gene is possibly TRBD1 (6 bases). The source material was blood. The CDR3 bases are TGTGCCACCAAGGGTGACAGGTTGGTGACTAATCAGCCCCAGCATTTT. Its protein product is CATKGDRLVTNQPQHF.